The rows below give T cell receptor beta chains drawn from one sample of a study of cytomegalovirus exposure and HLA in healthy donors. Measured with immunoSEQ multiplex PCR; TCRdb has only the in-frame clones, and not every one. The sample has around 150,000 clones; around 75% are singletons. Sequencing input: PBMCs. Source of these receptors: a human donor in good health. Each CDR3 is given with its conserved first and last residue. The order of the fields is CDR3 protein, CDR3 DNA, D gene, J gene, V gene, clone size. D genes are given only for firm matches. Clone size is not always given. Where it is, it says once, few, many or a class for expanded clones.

CAISVKDSLSYNEQFF TGTGCCATCAGTGTGAAGGACAGCCTCTCCTACAATGAGCAGTTCTTC . TRBJ2-1 TRBV10-3 .
CASSLDSAGQETQYF TGTGCCAGCAGCTTAGATAGTGCGGGGCAGGAGACCCAGTACTTC . TRBJ2-5 TRBV11-2 .
CASSMDRGTYGYTF TGTGCCAGTAGTATGGACAGGGGGACCTATGGCTACACCTTC TRBD1 TRBJ1-2 TRBV19 .
CASSQFPSGGAYNEQFF TGCGCCAGCAGCCAATTTCCTAGCGGGGGGGCTTACAATGAGCAGTTCTTC TRBD2 TRBJ2-1 TRBV4-1 few
CAWSVRVSEDTYEQYF TGTGCCTGGAGTGTACGCGTGTCAGAAGACACCTACGAGCAGTACTTC . TRBJ2-7 TRBV30 .
CASSQEERNYGYTF TGTGCCAGCAGCCAAGAAGAACGGAACTATGGCTACACCTTC . TRBJ1-2 TRBV4-2 .
CASRSPTGTGFYEQYF TGCGCCAGCAGGAGCCCTACCGGGACAGGGTTCTACGAGCAGTACTTC TRBD1 TRBJ2-7 TRBV5-1 .
CASSLDRGRTEAFF TGTGCCAGCAGCTTAGATCGGGGAAGGACTGAAGCTTTCTTT . TRBJ1-1 TRBV7-2 .
CASSFMQDTEAFF TGTGCCAGCAGCTTTATGCAGGACACTGAAGCTTTCTTT . TRBJ1-1 TRBV7-9 .
CASRLQGLVNTEAFF TGTGCCAGCAGACTACAAGGTTTGGTGAACACTGAAGCTTTCTTT . TRBJ1-1 TRBV11-2 .
CASSQAPRTGDSPLHF TGCGCCAGCAGCCAAGCCCCTAGGACAGGGGACTCACCCCTCCACTTT TRBD1 TRBJ1-6 TRBV4-3 .
CATTGQGESPLHF TGTGCCACTACTGGACAGGGGGAATCACCCCTCCACTTT TRBD1 TRBJ1-6 TRBV10-3 .
CASSFLWTDYEQYF TGTGCCAGCAGCTTCCTCTGGACGGACTACGAGCAGTACTTC . TRBJ2-7 TRBV7-2 .
CASSPSETQYF TGTGCCAGCTCACCCTCCGAGACCCAGTACTTC . TRBJ2-5 TRBV18 once
CASSSRRYSGANVLTF TGTGCCAGCAGCTCACGCCGGTACTCTGGGGCCAACGTCCTGACTTTC . TRBJ2-6 TRBV11-2 .
CASSEGAGTDTQYF TGTGCCAGTAGTGAGGGGGCCGGCACAGATACGCAGTATTTT TRBD1 TRBJ2-3 TRBV19 .
CASTLAQQGPPEQYF TGTGCCAGCACCCTAGCCCAACAGGGTCCCCCTGAGCAGTACTTC . TRBJ2-7 TRBV28 .
CASSELVLQGTVYGYTF TGTGCCAGCAGTGAATTGGTTTTGCAGGGAACGGTCTATGGCTACACCTTC . TRBJ1-2 TRBV2 .
CASSSKIDPRGSQYF TGTGCCAGCAGCTCCAAGATAGACCCAAGAGGTAGCCAGTACTTC . TRBJ2-5 TRBV7-8 .
CASSKGQANTEAFF TGTGCCAGTAGTAAGGGACAGGCGAACACTGAAGCTTTCTTT TRBD1 TRBJ1-1 TRBV19 once
CAISLAGEETQYF TGTGCCATCAGTCTTGCGGGGGAAGAGACCCAGTACTTC TRBD2 TRBJ2-5 TRBV10-3 .
CASSRQGSSYEQYF TGTGCCAGTAGTAGACAGGGAAGCTCCTACGAGCAGTACTTC TRBD1 TRBJ2-7 TRBV19 .
CASSSGQVHTPSSYEQYF TGTGCCAGCAGCTCTGGACAGGTCCATACCCCCTCCTCCTACGAGCAGTACTTC TRBD1 TRBJ2-7 TRBV11-3 .
CSVAESSYNSPLHF TGCAGCGTTGCTGAGAGCTCCTATAATTCACCCCTCCACTTT . TRBJ1-6 TRBV29-1 once
CASSPLTGDNEQFF TGTGCCAGCAGCCCTCTGACAGGGGACAATGAGCAGTTCTTC TRBD1 TRBJ2-1 TRBV7-9 once
CASSRTGGTEAFF TGCGCCAGCAGCCGGACAGGGGGCACTGAAGCTTTCTTT TRBD1 TRBJ1-1 TRBV5-1 .
CASRRTGSGYTF TGTGCCAGCAGGAGGACAGGATCTGGCTACACCTTC TRBD1 TRBJ1-2 TRBV5-6 .
CASSETSGLNNEQFF TGTGCCAGCAGCGAAACTAGCGGGTTGAACAATGAGCAGTTCTTC TRBD2 TRBJ2-1 TRBV9 .
CASSQTGGGLYEQFF TGCGCCAGCAGCCAGACGGGGGGCGGGCTATACGAGCAGTTCTTC . TRBJ2-1 TRBV4-3 .
CASRNGQNTGELFF TGTGCCAGCAGAAATGGACAGAACACCGGGGAGCTGTTTTTT . TRBJ2-2 TRBV5-4 .
CASSLVTGAYEQYF TGTGCCAGCAGCTTAGTGACAGGGGCCTACGAGCAGTACTTC TRBD1 TRBJ2-7 TRBV13 once
CASSPGPTDTQYF TGTGCCAGCAGCCCTGGCCCCACAGATACGCAGTATTTT . TRBJ2-3 TRBV7-6 .
CASSPRDSGANVLTF TGCGCCAGCAGCCCCAGGGATTCTGGGGCCAACGTCCTGACTTTC . TRBJ2-6 TRBV4-3 .
CASSLGRRSYEETQYF TGTGCCAGCAGCTTAGGGCGCCGGAGCTACGAGGAGACCCAGTACTTC . TRBJ2-5 TRBV7-8 .
CASSTELAGWIGTEAFF TGTGCCAGCAGCACCGAACTTGCAGGGTGGATTGGCACTGAAGCTTTCTTT . TRBJ1-1 TRBV13 .
CASSPDRAGYTF TGTGCCAGCAGCCCTGACAGGGCCGGGTACACCTTC TRBD1 TRBJ1-2 TRBV5-4 few
CASSYSNGGGDYTF TGTGCCAGCAGTTACTCTAATGGGGGCGGTGACTACACCTTC . TRBJ1-2 TRBV6-6 .
CASSRSGQRNEKLFF TGTGCCAGCAGCAGATCCGGACAGCGAAATGAAAAACTGTTTTTT . TRBJ1-4 TRBV7-9 few
CASSSNWVASDIQYF TGTGCCAGCAGTTCCAATTGGGTAGCCTCCGACATTCAGTACTTC . TRBJ2-4 TRBV7-2 .
CASTPGVFTEAFF TGTGCCAGCACTCCGGGGGTCTTCACTGAAGCTTTCTTT . TRBJ1-1 TRBV7-8 .
CASSLSPGEGYTF TGCGCCAGCAGCTTGTCGCCGGGGGAGGGCTACACCTTC . TRBJ1-2 TRBV5-1 .
CASSRQPGEGQPQHF TGCGCCAGCAGTCGCCAACCCGGAGAAGGTCAGCCCCAGCATTTT . TRBJ1-5 TRBV5-1 .
CASSVEGAGELFF TGTGCCAGCAGCGTAGAGGGGGCCGGGGAGCTGTTTTTT . TRBJ2-2 TRBV9 .
CASSLYGNTIYF TGTGCTAGCAGCTTGTATGGAAACACCATATATTTT . TRBJ1-3 TRBV5-4 .
CASSLKDRDSSPLHF TGTGCCAGCAGCTTGAAGGACAGGGATTCATCACCCCTCCACTTT TRBD1 TRBJ1-6 TRBV5-6 few
CASSYSRLTTGELFF TGTGCCAGCAGTTACTCGAGGCTGACCACCGGGGAGCTGTTTTTT . TRBJ2-2 TRBV6-5 .
CASSTGGSNQPQHF TGTGCCAGCAGCACTGGGGGGAGCAATCAGCCCCAGCATTTT . TRBJ1-5 TRBV28 .
CASSLLGANTEAFF TGTGCCAGCAGCTTATTGGGGGCTAACACTGAAGCTTTCTTT . TRBJ1-1 TRBV7-2 .
CATSREGRGQSGELFF TGTGCCACCAGCAGAGAAGGCAGGGGGCAAAGCGGGGAGCTGTTTTTT TRBD1 TRBJ2-2 TRBV15 .
CASSPSGGVNVDEQFF TGTGCCAGCAGCCCGTCGGGGGGCGTCAACGTGGATGAGCAGTTCTTC . TRBJ2-1 TRBV7-9 .
CASSPRTGGNTEAFF TGTGCTAGCAGCCCGCGGACAGGGGGGAACACTGAAGCTTTCTTT TRBD1 TRBJ1-1 TRBV7-7 .
CASSPLERGSPDTQYF TGTGCCAGCAGCCCTCTCGAGCGGGGGAGTCCAGATACGCAGTATTTT TRBD2 TRBJ2-3 TRBV4-2 .
CASSQNRLESGEQYF TGCGCCAGCAGCCAGAACCGGCTAGAATCGGGCGAGCAGTACTTC . TRBJ2-7 TRBV4-1 .
CASSLGQMNTEAFF TGCGCCAGCAGCTTGGGGCAGATGAACACTGAAGCTTTCTTT . TRBJ1-1 TRBV5-1 .
CASSEGGGYGYTF TGTGCCAGCAGTGAGGGGGGGGGCTATGGCTACACCTTC . TRBJ1-2 TRBV2 .